The subject of this entry is one TCR beta chain. Its antigen is as yet unknown. This CDR3 spans 17 amino acids. Germline CDR1 MDHEN, CDR2 SYDVKM. The V and J ends lost 6 bases and 4 bases, in that order; junction bases with no gene match: 10. In each sample, roughly 10^5 TCR templates were assayed. Assay used: immunoSEQ multiplex PCR; TCRdb lists only in-frame clones, some missing. The sample includes some 73,000 clones, 93% of them seen just once. The entry originates in a study of siplizumab effects on memory and regulatory T cells. Whole-study findings and limits: Naive T cells were seemingly more diverse than memory cells, and major contributions to the alloresponse seemed to be made by them.

The sample taken for sequencing was CD8+ T cells sorted from blood. This receptor was identified in a human donor in good health. The V and J genes are TRBV28 and TRBJ1-5; 12 bases fit TRBD1. As DNA, the CDR3 is TGTGCCAGCAGCGCCGGGACAGGGGGCAGGTGGAATCAGCCCCAGCATTTT. Amino acid sequence: CASSAGTGGRWNQPQHF.